This T cell receptor (beta chain) was captured in a study of siplizumab effects on memory and regulatory T cells. The germline V gene encodes CDR1 SGHRS and CDR2 YFSETQ. Trimming stripped 0 bases from V and 6 bases from J, with 16 bases between. This CDR3 contains 16 residues. To note about this clone: Its antigen is undetermined.

The study, taken as a whole, reports: Naive T cells seemed more diverse than memory cells; they also seemed major alloresponse contributors.

Method: immunoSEQ multiplex PCR; TCRdb's copy keeps in-frame clones and lacks some. The table includes about 110,000 clones, around nine tenths detected once. The clonotype was recovered from a human donor in good health. Sample: CD4+ T cells sorted from blood. The chain carries TRBV5-1 and TRBJ2-1; D unclear. In nucleotides, the CDR3 is TGCGCCAGCAGCTTGGTCCAAGGTGGGCCCACCAATGAGCAGTTCTTC. Encoded protein: CASSLVQGGPTNEQFF.